This T cell receptor beta chain was observed in a study of control samples from healthy donors and cancer patients. With 2 bases removed from V and 2 bases from J, the gap between germline ends came to 22 bases. The CDR3 length is 19 residues. The germline CDR1 and CDR2 sequences are MNHEY and SVGEGT. This table comes from immunoSEQ multiplex PCR, and its TCRdb copy is limited to in-frame clones, with some not included. This sample has about 120,000 clones, with roughly 90% found just once. The sequence was obtained from a woman in her 50s in good health. The material sequenced was blood. The chain joins TRBV6-2 or TRBV6-3 to TRBJ1-3, with D possibly TRBD1 on 6 matching bases. This chain's CDR3 is CASSYPSKGSGAAGNTIYF. The CDR3 bases are TGTGCCAGCAGTTACCCATCCAAGGGGTCAGGGGCCGCTGGAAACACCATATATTTT.